The 29 T cell receptor beta chains given below trace back to one sample, sequenced in a study of T-cell reconstitution after alpha-beta-depleted transplantation in children. Researchers prepared the TCRbeta library using unique molecular identifiers, the study reports. TCRdb fed the PCR reads into MiXCR, producing one record per CDR3 protein. This table has over 3,000 distinct CDR3 sequences, 9.1% appearing once. Material: PBMCs, mostly from graft donor cells, obtained 180 days after TCRalphabeta/CD19-depleted stem cell transplant. The receptors stem from a male patient under 10 years old who had a stem cell transplant for acute lymphoblastic leukemia, so the T cells may come from the graft donor.

The CDR3 nucleotides read TGTGCCAGCAGCTGGGAAAGCGAGACCCAGTACTTC. This translates into CASSWESETQYF. The V gene is TRBV11-2, the J gene TRBJ2-5; D is unclear. This CDR3 comprises 12 residues. The V end was cut by 4 bases, the J end by 5 bases, with 8 bases between. Looked up from germline, CDR1 is SGHAT and CDR2 is FQNNGV.

This rearrangement joins TRBV12-3 or TRBV12-4 to TRBJ2-6; D is perhaps TRBD1 (6 bases). V lost 5 bases and J 1 base, leaving 12 bases between the germline ends. The CDR3 runs to 16 residues. The CDR3 loop is CASSTPGHSGANVLTF. The CDR3 DNA follows: TGTGCCAGCAGTACGCCGGGACATTCTGGGGCCAACGTCCTGACTTTC.

In this sample, this clonotype turned up many times. The rearrangement links TRBV28 to TRBJ2-7; TRBD2 agrees at 11 bases. Germline V gives CDR1 MDHEN, CDR2 SYDVKM. Trimming cost V 5 bases and J 1 base; bases outside gene matches: 19. This CDR3 contains 20 residues. The CDR3 loop reads CASSRSPGTSGLYASYEQYF. In DNA, the CDR3 is TGTGCCAGCAGTAGGAGCCCCGGGACTAGCGGACTATACGCTTCCTACGAGCAGTACTTC.

This clonotype is medium-sized. This chain links TRBV7-9 with TRBJ1-1, with 7 bases matching TRBD1. The CDR3 is 14 residues long. The germline CDR1 and CDR2 sequences are SEHNR and FQNEAQ (reference sequence). Losses at the gene ends were 0 bases for V and 5 bases for J; bases not matched to a gene: 3. The CDR3 region has the DNA TGTGCCAGCAGCTTAGCAGGGGGCAGAACTGAAGCTTTCTTT. Its protein product is CASSLAGGRTEAFF.

This clonotype was found many times. The chain is built from TRBV6-5 and TRBJ1-1, with D possibly matching TRBD1 (6 bases). The CDR3 spans 13 residues. V was trimmed by 5 bases and J by 4 bases, leaving 11 bases between them. The germline CDR1 and CDR2 sequences are MNHEY and SVGAGI. The DNA for the CDR3 is TGTGCCAGCAGTCACGGACAGAGCACTGAAGCTTTCTTT. Translating gives CASSHGQSTEAFF.

This clonotype appeared many times. The genes are TRBV18 and TRBJ2-5; D gene uncertain. V lost 0 bases and J lost 5, with 10 bases in between. Germline V gene sequence: CDR1 KGHSH, CDR2 LQKENI. The CDR3 runs 14 residues. CDR3: CASSPPPAQETQYF. CDR3 sequence (DNA): TGTGCCAGCTCACCACCCCCAGCGCAGGAGACCCAGTACTTC. The full variable domain, its missing parts supplied by reference TRBV18 and TRBJ2-5, is NAGVMQNPRHLVRRRGQEARLRCSPMKGHSHVYWYRQLPEEGLKFMVYLQKENIIDESGMPKERFSAEFPKEGPSILRIQQVVRGDSAAYFCASSPPPAQETQYFGPGTRLLVL.

This sequence joins TRBV12-3 or TRBV12-4 and TRBJ1-3; D gene ambiguous. V was trimmed by 3 bases and J by 2 bases, leaving 11 bases between them. CDR3 size: 15 residues. The CDR3 reads CASSFIRGTGNTIYF. CDR3 bases: TGTGCCAGCAGTTTTATTCGAGGGACTGGAAACACCATATATTTT.

This clonotype was seen many times. The rearrangement links TRBV7-9 to TRBJ2-7; a weak D match, TRBD1 (7 bases). Per the germline V gene, CDR1 is SEHNR and CDR2 is FQNEAQ (reference sequence). The CDR3 covers 13 residues. Trimming stripped 5 bases from V and 12 bases from J, with 20 bases between. CDR3 in DNA: TGTGCCAGCAGCGGAGGGGGCGCAATTAGTGGGTACTTC. As protein: CASSGGGAISGYF.

This clonotype was detected ten times or more. The rearrangement uses TRBV3-1 and TRBJ1-5; D call uncertain. V shed 3 bases and J shed 7 bases, with 13 bases lying between them. The CDR3 length is 14 residues. Germline V gene lookup returns CDR1 LGHDT and CDR2 YNNKEL (reference sequence). The CDR3 loop is CASSHRSRSQPQHF. CDR3 sequence (DNA): TGTGCCAGCAGCCATAGATCCCGTAGCCAGCCCCAGCATTTT. The entire variable domain, with the rest obtained from reference TRBV3-1 and TRBJ1-5, is as follows: DTAVSQTPKYLVTQMGNDKSIKCEQNLGHDTMYWYKQDSKKFLKIMFSYNNKELIINETVPNRFSPKSPDKAHLNLHINSLELGDSAVYFCASSHRSRSQPQHFGDGTRLSIL.

This clonotype was counted many times. The rearrangement uses TRBV11-1 and TRBJ2-1; TRBD2 matches 8 bases. CDR3 length: 19 amino acids. Germline V gene lookup returns CDR1 SGHAT and CDR2 FQDESV (reference sequence). After removal of 4 bases from V and 7 bases from J, the junction contained 21 bases not matched to a gene. CDR3 sequence (DNA): TGTGCCAGCAGCTCAGCCCCGCTGGGGGTAGCGGGGTCTCGTAATGAGCAGTTCTTC. Encoded protein: CASSSAPLGVAGSRNEQFF.

This clonotype was counted ten times or more. The V gene is TRBV28, the J gene TRBJ1-1; the D gene is possibly TRBD1 (6 bases). Germline CDR1 is MDHEN and CDR2 is SYDVKM. The CDR3 runs to 14 residues. V shed 7 bases and J shed 4 bases, with 16 bases lying between them. The CDR3 sequence is CASNQQGYTTEAFF. Here the CDR3 DNA reads TGTGCCAGCAATCAACAGGGCTATACCACTGAAGCTTTCTTT. The full variable domain, with the rest looked up from reference TRBV28 and TRBJ1-1, is DVKVTQSSRYLVKRTGEKVFLECVQDMDHENMFWYRQDPGLGLRLIYFSYDVKMKEKGDIPEGYSVSREKKERFSLILESASTNQTSMYLCASNQQGYTTEAFFGQGTRLTVV.

The J gene is TRBJ2-5, the V gene TRBV5-1; D is unclear. This CDR3 spans 13 amino acids. Germline CDR1 reads SGHRS; CDR2 reads YFSETQ. Trimming cost V 4 bases and J 3 bases, with 10 bases left between them. This CDR3 is CASSPQVEETQYF. CDR3 sequence (DNA): TGCGCCAGCAGCCCGCAGGTGGAAGAGACCCAGTACTTC. Variable domain in full (rest from reference TRBV5-1 and TRBJ2-5): KAGVTQTPRYLIKTRGQQVTLSCSPISGHRSVSWYQQTPGQGLQFLFEYFSETQRNKGNFPGRFSGRQFSNSRSEMNVSTLELGDSALYLCASSPQVEETQYFGPGTRLLVL.

This clonotype was found many times. The chain has TRBV5-1 and TRBJ2-5, with D unresolved. V was clipped by 5 bases and J by 2 bases, with 16 bases between them. Germline CDR1 is SGHRS and CDR2 is YFSETQ. CDR3 size: 15 residues. CDR3: CASSRLFRFQETQYF. The CDR3 DNA reads as TGCGCCAGCAGTCGCCTATTCCGTTTTCAAGAGACCCAGTACTTC. The variable domain in full, with the rest retrieved from reference TRBV5-1 and TRBJ2-5, is KAGVTQTPRYLIKTRGQQVTLSCSPISGHRSVSWYQQTPGQGLQFLFEYFSETQRNKGNFPGRFSGRQFSNSRSEMNVSTLELGDSALYLCASSRLFRFQETQYFGPGTRLLVL.

The V gene is TRBV16, the J gene TRBJ2-2, with D hard to call. Trimming took off 5 bases at V and 8 bases at J, with 15 bases between the two ends. The CDR3 spans 14 residues. The germline CDR1 and CDR2 sequences are KGHSY and FQNENV. The CDR3 is CASSSGLLCGELFF. The CDR3, as DNA: TGTGCCAGCAGCTCCGGGCTGCTCTGTGGGGAGCTGTTTTTT.

This clonotype occurred many times. This chain uses TRBV5-8 with TRBJ2-5; TRBD1 aligns across 10 bases. This CDR3 spans 16 amino acids. From germline, CDR1 is SGHTS and CDR2 YDEGEE. Trimming removed 3 bases from V and 5 bases from J; junction bases left unmatched: 10. CDR3 nucleotide sequence: TGTGCCAGCAGCTGGGGGGGGACAGGGGTCGGGGAGACCCAGTACTTC. Its translation: CASSWGGTGVGETQYF.

The table lists this clonotype with many counts. The rearrangement joins TRBV7-9 to TRBJ2-5; tentatively, D is TRBD1 or TRBD2 (5 bases each). The CDR3 totals 16 residues. With 4 bases removed from V and 5 bases from J, the gap between germline ends came to 20 bases. The germline V gene encodes CDR1 SEHNR and CDR2 FQNEAQ (reference sequence). Written as DNA, the CDR3 is TGTGCCAGCAGCTCCCGATCTACGGGACCAACGGAGACCCAGTACTTC. Protein: CASSSRSTGPTETQYF.

Sample share makes this clonotype medium-sized. This chain connects TRBV20-1 to TRBJ1-2; no clear D gene. The germline V gene encodes CDR1 DFQATT and CDR2 SNEGSKA (reference sequence). The CDR3 extends over 18 amino acids. Trimming shortened V by 0 bases and J by 5 bases, and 25 bases separated the two germline ends. For the CDR3, the DNA is TGCAGTGCTAGAGATCGGGGTCGAGGGAACGCCCACACTTATGGCTACACCTTC. Translation: CSARDRGRGNAHTYGYTF.

Ten or more counts support this clonotype. This chain connects TRBV10-3 to TRBJ2-3; TRBD2 agrees at 7 bases. The CDR3 sequence is 14 residues long. V was clipped by 4 bases and J by 2 bases; unmatched bases: 3. CDR1 is ENHRY and CDR2 is SYGVKD in the germline V gene. CDR3 protein: CAISGLAVTDTQYF. The CDR3 coding sequence is TGTGCCATCAGTGGGCTAGCGGTCACAGATACGCAGTATTTT.

This clonotype is medium-sized within its sample. The chain employs TRBV7-9 and TRBJ2-5; 7 positions agree with TRBD1. The CDR3 has 15 residues. V shed 6 bases, J shed 5 bases, and the junction held 12 bases outside the gene matches. Germline loops: CDR1 SEHNR, CDR2 FQNEAQ (reference sequence). The CDR3 sequence is CASSPPQSGQETQYF. In DNA form, the CDR3 reads TGTGCCAGCAGTCCACCCCAGTCGGGACAGGAGACCCAGTACTTC.

This clonotype is medium-sized. The chain recombines TRBV20-1 with TRBJ2-1; 16 bases are a match to TRBD2. CDR1 and CDR2 from the germline V gene are DFQATT and SNEGSKA (reference sequence). After removal of 3 bases from V and 10 bases from J, the junction contained 15 bases not matched to a gene. This CDR3 is built from 18 residues. The CDR3 sequence is CSASPQTGTSGRAGEQFF. Written as DNA, the CDR3 is TGCAGTGCTAGTCCACAAACTGGGACTAGCGGGAGGGCCGGGGAGCAGTTCTTC.

This clonotype was recorded at least ten times. The V gene is TRBV12-3 or TRBV12-4, the J gene TRBJ1-2; D remains unclear. The ends were cut back, 6 bases at V and 5 bases at J, with 13 bases in the middle. The length of the CDR3 is 13 residues. The CDR3 loop reads CASSPLQRYGYTF. CDR3 nucleotide sequence: TGTGCCAGCAGCCCTTTGCAGAGATATGGCTACACCTTC.

This clonotype rates as medium-sized. The chain joins TRBV7-9 to TRBJ2-5; 11 nucleotides line up with TRBD2. Trimming took 2 bases from V and 0 from J; bases not matched to a gene: 5. Germline CDR1 and CDR2: SEHNR and FQNEAQ (reference sequence). The CDR3 has 17 residues. The CDR3 here is CASSLSRTSGYQETQYF. In DNA, the CDR3 is TGTGCCAGCAGCTTAAGCCGGACTAGCGGGTACCAAGAGACCCAGTACTTC.

The chain uses TRBV6-1 and TRBJ2-1; D uncertain. Trimming cost V 3 bases and J 4 bases, with 19 bases left between them. The germline CDR1 and CDR2 sequences are MNHNS and SASEGT. The CDR3 covers 17 residues. DNA of the CDR3: TGTGCCAGCAGTGACGCCCGAGAGACCCCGCAATACAATGAGCAGTTCTTC. It translates to CASSDARETPQYNEQFF.

This clonotype occurred many times. The chain carries TRBV11-3 and TRBJ2-1; 7 bases are a match to TRBD2. V lost 0 bases and J lost 6; bases outside the gene matches: 5. This CDR3 region has 15 residues. Per the germline V gene, CDR1 is SGHNT and CDR2 is YENEEA. CDR3 sequence (DNA): TGTGCCAGCAGCTTAGAACTAGCGAGTTCCAATGAGCAGTTCTTC. This sequence encodes CASSLELASSNEQFF.

This clonotype has ten or more counts. The CDR3 region is CASTDRESIHEQFF. Written as DNA, the CDR3 is TGTGCCAGCACCGACAGGGAATCGATCCATGAGCAGTTCTTC. The V call is TRBV6-5, the J call TRBJ2-1; 7 bases match TRBD1. In germline, CDR1 is MNHEY, CDR2 SVGAGI. J lost 8 bases, V lost 7 bases, and 11 bases had no gene match. The CDR3 runs 14 residues.

This clonotype has ten or more counts. The chain recombines TRBV5-1 with TRBJ2-2; possibly TRBD2 for D (6 bases). V was trimmed by 0 bases and J by 3 bases, leaving 12 bases between them. Germline V gene lookup returns CDR1 SGHRS and CDR2 YFSETQ. The length of the CDR3 is 16 residues. CDR3 DNA: TGCGCCAGCAGCTTGGAGGGCGGGATAGACACCGGGGAGCTGTTTTTT. Protein product: CASSLEGGIDTGELFF. Full variable domain (remainder filled in from reference TRBV5-1 and TRBJ2-2): KAGVTQTPRYLIKTRGQQVTLSCSPISGHRSVSWYQQTPGQGLQFLFEYFSETQRNKGNFPGRFSGRQFSNSRSEMNVSTLELGDSALYLCASSLEGGIDTGELFFGEGSRLTVL.

The chain recombines TRBV5-1 with TRBJ1-1; D is unclear. V lost 3 bases to trimming and J lost 6 bases, with 15 bases between them. The length of the CDR3 is 14 residues. Germline lookup yields CDR1 SGHRS and CDR2 YFSETQ. CDR3 loop: CASSSKMGRSEAFF. The CDR3 DNA follows: TGCGCCAGCAGCTCCAAAATGGGTCGCTCTGAAGCTTTCTTT.

This clonotype has a count of ten or more. The chain recombines TRBV7-9 with TRBJ2-2, with a weak D call TRBD2 (5 bases). CDR1 and CDR2 (germline): SEHNR, FQNEAQ (reference sequence). The CDR3 length is 13 residues. Trimming removed 8 bases at V and 4 bases at J, with 11 bases between. The CDR3 sequence is CASENGGTGELFF. Here the CDR3 DNA reads TGTGCCAGCGAAAACGGAGGCACCGGGGAGCTGTTTTTT.

This clonotype was observed at least ten times. The chain combines TRBV7-9 with TRBJ2-5, with 10 bases matching TRBD2. This CDR3 comprises 19 residues. V lost 0 bases and J lost 2; bases outside the gene matches: 12. The V gene's germline CDR1 is SEHNR and CDR2 FQNEAQ (reference sequence). CDR3 sequence: CASSLATSGREGRQETQYF. The CDR3 DNA reads TGTGCCAGCAGCTTAGCTACAAGCGGGAGGGAGGGAAGACAAGAGACCCAGTACTTC.